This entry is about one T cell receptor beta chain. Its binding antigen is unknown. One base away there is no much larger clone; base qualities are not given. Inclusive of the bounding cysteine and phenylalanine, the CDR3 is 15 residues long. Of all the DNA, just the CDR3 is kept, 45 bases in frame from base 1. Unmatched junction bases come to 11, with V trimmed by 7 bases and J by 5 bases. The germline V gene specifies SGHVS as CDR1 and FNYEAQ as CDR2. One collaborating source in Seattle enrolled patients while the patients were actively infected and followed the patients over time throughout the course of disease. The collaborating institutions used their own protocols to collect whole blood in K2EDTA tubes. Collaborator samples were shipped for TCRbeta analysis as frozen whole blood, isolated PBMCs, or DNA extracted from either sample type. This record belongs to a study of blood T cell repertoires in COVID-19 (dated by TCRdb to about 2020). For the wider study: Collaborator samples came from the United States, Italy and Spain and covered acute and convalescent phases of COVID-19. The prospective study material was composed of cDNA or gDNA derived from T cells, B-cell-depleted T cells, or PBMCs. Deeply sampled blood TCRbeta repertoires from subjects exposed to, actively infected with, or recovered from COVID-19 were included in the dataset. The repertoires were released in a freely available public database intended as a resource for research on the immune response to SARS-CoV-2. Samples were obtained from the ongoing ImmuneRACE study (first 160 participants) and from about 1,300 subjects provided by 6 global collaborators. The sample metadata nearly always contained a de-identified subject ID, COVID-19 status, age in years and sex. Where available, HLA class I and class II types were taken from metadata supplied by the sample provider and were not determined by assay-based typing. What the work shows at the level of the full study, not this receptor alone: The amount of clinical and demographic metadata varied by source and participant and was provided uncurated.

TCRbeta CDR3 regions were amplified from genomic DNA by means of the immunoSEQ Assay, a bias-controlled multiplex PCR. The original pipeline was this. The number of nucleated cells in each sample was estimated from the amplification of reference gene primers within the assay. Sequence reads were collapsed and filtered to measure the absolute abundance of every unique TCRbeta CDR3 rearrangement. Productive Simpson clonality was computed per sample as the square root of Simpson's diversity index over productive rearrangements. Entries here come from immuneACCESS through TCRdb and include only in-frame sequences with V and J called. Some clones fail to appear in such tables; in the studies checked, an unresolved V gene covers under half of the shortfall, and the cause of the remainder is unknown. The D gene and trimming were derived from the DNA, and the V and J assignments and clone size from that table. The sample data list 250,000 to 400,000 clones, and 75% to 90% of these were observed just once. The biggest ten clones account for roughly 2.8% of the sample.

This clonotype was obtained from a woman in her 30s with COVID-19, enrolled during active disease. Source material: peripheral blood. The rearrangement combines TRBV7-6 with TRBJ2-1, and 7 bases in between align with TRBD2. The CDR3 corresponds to CASKSWGGPHNEQFF. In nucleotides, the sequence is TGTGCCAGCAAATCTTGGGGAGGGCCCCACAATGAGCAGTTCTTC.